Listed below are T cell receptor beta chains from one sample, sequenced in a study of human versus mouse CDR3 diversity and MHC coevolution. This table comes from immunoSEQ multiplex PCR, and its TCRdb copy is limited to in-frame clones, with some not included. The table has about 77,000 clones, 85% to 95% seen once. Sequencing was carried out using naive CD4+ T cells from blood. The origin of the receptors is a person aged 25 to 75 in good health. The CDR3 runs from the conserved cysteine through the conserved F or W. D genes are given only for firm matches. Clone size, where shown, is once, few, many, or a class for clones that have expanded.

V gene,clone size,J gene,D gene,CDR3 protein,CDR3 DNA
TRBV27,NA,TRBJ2-1,TRBD1,CASSPQQGAYNEQFF,TGTGCCAGCAGCCCCCAACAGGGGGCGTACAATGAGCAGTTCTTC
TRBV27,NA,TRBJ1-1,TRBD1,CASRRQGQLNTEAFF,TGTGCCAGCAGGCGCCAGGGACAGCTGAACACTGAAGCTTTCTTT
TRBV19,once,TRBJ2-7,TRBD2,CASSDRAGGAHRYF,TGTGCCAGTAGCGATAGAGCGGGGGGGGCCCACCGGTACTTC
TRBV29-1,NA,TRBJ1-1,NA,CSVGGSNTEAFF,TGCAGCGTTGGAGGTTCGAACACTGAAGCTTTCTTT
TRBV19,NA,TRBJ2-2,TRBD2,CASSIVTLAAGELFF,TGTGCCAGTAGTATAGTCACCCTAGCGGCCGGGGAGCTGTTTTTT
TRBV11-3,NA,TRBJ2-1,NA,CASSPRDQGYNEQFF,TGTGCCAGCAGCCCTAGGGACCAGGGGTACAATGAGCAGTTCTTC
TRBV19,NA,TRBJ1-5,NA,CASSTVGGSNQPQHF,TGTGCCAGTAGTACCGTGGGGGGAAGCAATCAGCCCCAGCATTTT
TRBV7-9,NA,TRBJ1-5,TRBD1,CASSMGTGGYSNQPQHF,TGTGCCAGCAGCATGGGGACAGGGGGTTATAGCAATCAGCCCCAGCATTTT
TRBV2,NA,TRBJ2-1,TRBD2,CASRDPSRGGINEQFF,TGTGCCAGCAGGGATCCCTCGCGGGGGGGCATCAATGAGCAGTTCTTC
TRBV4-1,NA,TRBJ1-1,NA,CASSQDLQLNTEAFF,TGCGCCAGCAGCCAAGATTTACAGTTGAACACTGAAGCTTTCTTT
TRBV6-5,NA,TRBJ2-2,TRBD1,CASSPQGVDGELFF,TGTGCCAGCAGCCCACAGGGGGTGGACGGGGAGCTGTTTTTT
TRBV13,NA,TRBJ2-1,TRBD2,CASSKVVAGGEQFF,TGTGCCAGCAGCAAAGTGGTAGCGGGGGGGGAGCAGTTCTTC
TRBV7-2,NA,TRBJ2-1,TRBD2,CASSGVLAGGINEQFF,TGTGCCAGCAGCGGAGTTTTAGCGGGAGGGATCAATGAGCAGTTCTTC
TRBV11-2,once,TRBJ1-1,NA,CASSEQGTEAFF,TGTGCCAGCAGCGAGCAGGGGACTGAAGCTTTCTTT
TRBV19,NA,TRBJ2-1,TRBD2,CASSVTGLAGVLNEQFF,TGTGCCAGTAGTGTAACGGGACTAGCGGGAGTTTTAAATGAGCAGTTCTTC
TRBV28,NA,TRBJ1-6,NA,CASRRRASSYNSPLHF,TGTGCCAGCAGACGCCGAGCGAGCTCCTATAATTCCCCCCTCCACTTT
TRBV28,NA,TRBJ2-7,TRBD1,CASSVGRGLNEQYF,TGTGCCAGCAGTGTGGGCAGGGGGCTTAACGAGCAGTACTTC
TRBV4-2,NA,TRBJ2-1,TRBD2,CASSQVGSGGAPYNEQFF,TGTGCCAGCAGCCAAGTCGGTAGCGGGGGGGCGCCCTACAATGAGCAGTTCTTC
TRBV6-1,NA,TRBJ1-6,NA,CASSEAGVRGYNSPLHF,TGTGCCAGCAGTGAAGCGGGCGTCAGGGGCTATAATTCACCCCTCCACTTT
TRBV6-1,NA,TRBJ1-5,TRBD1,CASSEAKDRASQPQHF,TGTGCCAGCAGTGAAGCAAAGGACAGGGCCAGTCAGCCCCAGCATTTT
TRBV28,NA,TRBJ2-5,NA,CASSLPRTQETQYF,TGTGCCAGCAGTTTACCCCGCACTCAAGAGACCCAGTACTTC
TRBV30,NA,TRBJ1-5,TRBD1,CAWDRTGGHQPQHF,TGTGCCTGGGATCGGACAGGGGGGCATCAGCCCCAGCATTTT